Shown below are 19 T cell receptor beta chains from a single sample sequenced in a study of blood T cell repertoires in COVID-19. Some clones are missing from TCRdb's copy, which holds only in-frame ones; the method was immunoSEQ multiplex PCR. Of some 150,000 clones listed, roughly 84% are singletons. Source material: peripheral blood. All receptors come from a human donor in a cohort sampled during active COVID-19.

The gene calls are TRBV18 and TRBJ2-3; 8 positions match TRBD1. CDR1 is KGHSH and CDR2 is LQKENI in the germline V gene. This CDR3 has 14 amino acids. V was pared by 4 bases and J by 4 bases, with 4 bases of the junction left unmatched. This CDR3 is CASSLSGGADTQYF. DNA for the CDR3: TGTGCCAGCTCACTATCAGGGGGCGCAGATACGCAGTATTTT.

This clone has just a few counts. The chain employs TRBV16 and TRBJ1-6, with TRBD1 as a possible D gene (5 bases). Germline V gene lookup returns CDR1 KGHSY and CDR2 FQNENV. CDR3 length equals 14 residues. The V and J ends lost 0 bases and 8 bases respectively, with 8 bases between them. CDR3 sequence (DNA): TGTGCCAGCAGCCAATCGGGGGGGTATTCACCCCTCCACTTT. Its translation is CASSQSGGYSPLHF.

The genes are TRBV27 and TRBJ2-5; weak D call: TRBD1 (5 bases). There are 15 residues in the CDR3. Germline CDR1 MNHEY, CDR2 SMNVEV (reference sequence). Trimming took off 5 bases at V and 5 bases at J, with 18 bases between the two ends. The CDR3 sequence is CASSPHSGLGETQYF. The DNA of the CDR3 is TGTGCCAGCAGTCCACATTCAGGGTTAGGGGAGACCCAGTACTTC.

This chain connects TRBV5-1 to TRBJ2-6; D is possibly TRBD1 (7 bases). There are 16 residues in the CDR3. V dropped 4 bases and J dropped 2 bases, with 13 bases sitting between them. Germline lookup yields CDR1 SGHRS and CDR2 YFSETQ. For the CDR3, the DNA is TGCGCCAGCAGCCAGGGGGGACAGACTGGGGCCAACGTCCTGACTTTC. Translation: CASSQGGQTGANVLTF.

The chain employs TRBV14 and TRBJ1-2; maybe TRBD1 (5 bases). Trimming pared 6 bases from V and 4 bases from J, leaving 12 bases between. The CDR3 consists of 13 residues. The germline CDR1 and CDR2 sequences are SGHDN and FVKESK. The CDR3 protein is CASSPGPAYGYTF. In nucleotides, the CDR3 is TGTGCCAGCAGTCCAGGGCCTGCCTATGGCTACACCTTC.

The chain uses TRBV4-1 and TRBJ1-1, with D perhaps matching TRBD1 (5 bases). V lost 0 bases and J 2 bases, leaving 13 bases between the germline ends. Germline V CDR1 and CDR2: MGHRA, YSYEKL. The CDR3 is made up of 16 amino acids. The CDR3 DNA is TGCGCCAGCAGCCAAGAGGGGCCTCGGAGAAACACTGAAGCTTTCTTT. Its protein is CASSQEGPRRNTEAFF.

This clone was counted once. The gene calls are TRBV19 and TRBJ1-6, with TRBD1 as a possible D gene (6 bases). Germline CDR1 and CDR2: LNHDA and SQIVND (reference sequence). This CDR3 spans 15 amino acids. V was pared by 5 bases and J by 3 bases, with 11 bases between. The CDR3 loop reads CASSFRQDYNSPLHF. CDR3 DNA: TGTGCCAGTAGTTTCCGACAGGACTATAATTCACCCCTCCACTTT.

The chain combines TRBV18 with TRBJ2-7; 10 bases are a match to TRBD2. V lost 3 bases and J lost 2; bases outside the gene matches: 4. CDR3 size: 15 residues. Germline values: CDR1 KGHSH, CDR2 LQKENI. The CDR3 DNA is TGTGCCAGCTCACCTAGCGGGGGGCTTCCCTACGAGCAGTACTTC. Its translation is CASSPSGGLPYEQYF.

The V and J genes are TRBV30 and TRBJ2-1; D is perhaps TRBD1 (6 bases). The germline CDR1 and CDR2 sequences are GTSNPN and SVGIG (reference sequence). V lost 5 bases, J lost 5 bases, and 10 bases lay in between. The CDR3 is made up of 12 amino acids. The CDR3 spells CAWAGVDNEQFF. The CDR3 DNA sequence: TGTGCCTGGGCAGGGGTGGACAATGAGCAGTTCTTC. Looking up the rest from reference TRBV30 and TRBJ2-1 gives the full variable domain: SQTIHQWPATLVQPVGSPLSLECTVEGTSNPNLYWYRQAAGRGLQLLFYSVGIGQISSEVPQNLSASRPQDRQFILSSKKLLLSDSGFYLCAWAGVDNEQFFGPGTRLTVL.

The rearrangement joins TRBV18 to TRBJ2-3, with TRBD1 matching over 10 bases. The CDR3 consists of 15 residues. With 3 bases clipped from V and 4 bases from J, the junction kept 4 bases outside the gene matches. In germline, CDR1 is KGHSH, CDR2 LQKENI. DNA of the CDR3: TGTGCCAGCTCACCTGGGACAGGGGTCCCAGATACGCAGTATTTT. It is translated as CASSPGTGVPDTQYF.

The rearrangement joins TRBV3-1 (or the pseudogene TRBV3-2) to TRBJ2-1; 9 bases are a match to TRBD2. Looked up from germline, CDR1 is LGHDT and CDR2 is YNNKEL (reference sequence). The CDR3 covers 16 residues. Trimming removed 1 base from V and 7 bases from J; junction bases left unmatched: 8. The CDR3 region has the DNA TGTGCCAGCAGCCAAGTCACCCGACTAGCGGCAAATGAGCAGTTCTTC. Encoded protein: CASSQVTRLAANEQFF.

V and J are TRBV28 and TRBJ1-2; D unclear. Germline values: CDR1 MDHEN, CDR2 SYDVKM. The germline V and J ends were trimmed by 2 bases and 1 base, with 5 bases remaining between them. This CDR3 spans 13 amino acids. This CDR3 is CASSLNYNYGYTF. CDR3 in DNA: TGTGCCAGCAGTTTAAACTATAACTATGGCTACACCTTC.

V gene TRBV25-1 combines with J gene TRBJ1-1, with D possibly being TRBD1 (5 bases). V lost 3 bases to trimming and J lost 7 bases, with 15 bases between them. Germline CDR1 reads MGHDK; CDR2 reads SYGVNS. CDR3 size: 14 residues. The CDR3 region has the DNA TGTGCCAGCAGTGACTCAGGGCGCCCGATTGAAGCTTTCTTT. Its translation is CASSDSGRPIEAFF.

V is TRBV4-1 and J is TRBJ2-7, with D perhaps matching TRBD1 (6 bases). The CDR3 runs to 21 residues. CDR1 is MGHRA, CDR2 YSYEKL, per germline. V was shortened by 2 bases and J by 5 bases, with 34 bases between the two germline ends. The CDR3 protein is CASSQSPPGQTLGAHTNEQYF. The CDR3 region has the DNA TGCGCCAGCAGCCAATCCCCCCCCGGACAGACTTTGGGGGCCCACACAAACGAGCAGTACTTC.

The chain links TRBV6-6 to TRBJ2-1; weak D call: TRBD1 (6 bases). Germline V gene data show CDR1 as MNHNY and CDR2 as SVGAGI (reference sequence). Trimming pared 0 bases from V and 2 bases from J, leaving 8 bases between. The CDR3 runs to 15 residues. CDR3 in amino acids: CASSYSAGAYNEQFF. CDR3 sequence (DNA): TGTGCCAGCAGTTACTCCGCAGGGGCCTACAATGAGCAGTTCTTC.

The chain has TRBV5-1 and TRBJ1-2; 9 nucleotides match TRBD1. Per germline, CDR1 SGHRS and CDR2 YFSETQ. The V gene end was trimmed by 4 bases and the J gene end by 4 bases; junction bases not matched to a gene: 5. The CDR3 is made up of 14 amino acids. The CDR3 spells CASSTGTGTYGYTF. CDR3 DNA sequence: TGCGCCAGCAGCACCGGGACAGGGACCTATGGCTACACCTTC.

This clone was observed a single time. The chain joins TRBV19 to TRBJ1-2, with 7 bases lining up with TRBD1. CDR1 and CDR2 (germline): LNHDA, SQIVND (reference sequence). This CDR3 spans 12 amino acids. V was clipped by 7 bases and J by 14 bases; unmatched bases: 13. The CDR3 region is CASTIGTGAWTF. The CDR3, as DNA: TGTGCCAGTACCATTGGAACAGGGGCATGGACCTTC.

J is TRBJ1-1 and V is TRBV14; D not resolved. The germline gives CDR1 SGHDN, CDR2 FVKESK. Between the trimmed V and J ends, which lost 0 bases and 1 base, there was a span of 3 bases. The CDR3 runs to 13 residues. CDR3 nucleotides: TGTGCCAGCAGCCAAGATCAGAACACTGAAGCTTTCTTT. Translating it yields CASSQDQNTEAFF.

CDR3: CASSSIPGHSYNEQFF. The CDR3 nucleotides are TGCGCCAGCAGCTCCATCCCGGGACACTCCTACAATGAGCAGTTCTTC. V and J are TRBV5-1 and TRBJ2-1; D possibly corresponds to TRBD1 (6 bases). V was cut by 3 bases and J by 0 bases, with 13 bases left in between. Germline loops: CDR1 SGHRS, CDR2 YFSETQ. CDR3 length equals 16 residues.